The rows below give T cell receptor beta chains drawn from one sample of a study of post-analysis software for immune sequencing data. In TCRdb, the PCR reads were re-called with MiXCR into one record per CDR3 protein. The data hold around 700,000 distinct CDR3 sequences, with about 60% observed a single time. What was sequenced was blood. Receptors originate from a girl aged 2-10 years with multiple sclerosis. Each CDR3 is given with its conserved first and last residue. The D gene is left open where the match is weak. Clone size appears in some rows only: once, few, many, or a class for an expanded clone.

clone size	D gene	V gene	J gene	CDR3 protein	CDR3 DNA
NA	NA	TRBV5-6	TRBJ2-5	CASSLGVLVPEETQYF	TGTGCCAGCAGCTTGGGGGTTTTGGTACCAGAAGAGACCCAGTACTTC
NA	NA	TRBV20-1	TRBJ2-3	CSARTWTTDTQYF	TGCAGTGCTAGGACGTGGACTACAGATACGCAGTATTTT
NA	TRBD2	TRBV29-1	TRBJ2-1	CSALLWTSGTRNNEQFF	TGCAGCGCCCTACTTTGGACTAGCGGGACGCGCAACAATGAGCAGTTCTTC
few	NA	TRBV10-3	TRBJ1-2	CASQRSGEYGYTF	TGTGCCTCCCAAAGGTCAGGGGAGTACGGCTACACCTTC
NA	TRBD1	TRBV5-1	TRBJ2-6	CASSRDRGDSGANVLTF	TGCGCCAGCAGCCGGGACAGGGGTGACTCTGGGGCCAACGTCCTGACTTTC
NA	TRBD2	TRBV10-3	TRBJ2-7	CAIRVGLAYEQYF	TGTGCCATCAGGGTTGGACTAGCCTACGAGCAGTACTTC
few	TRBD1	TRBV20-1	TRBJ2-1	CSARVGQGFYNEQFF	TGCAGTGCTAGAGTGGGACAGGGCTTCTACAATGAGCAGTTCTTC
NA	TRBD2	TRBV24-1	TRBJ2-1	CATSGPTSGGLNEQFF	TGTGCCACCAGTGGCCCTACTAGCGGGGGGCTAAATGAGCAGTTCTTC
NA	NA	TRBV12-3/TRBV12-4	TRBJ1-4	CASQKGWQGATNEKLFF	TGTGCCAGCCAAAAGGGATGGCAGGGTGCAACTAATGAAAAACTGTTTTTT
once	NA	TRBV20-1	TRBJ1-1	CSASRPLGAFF	TGCAGTGCCTCCCGCCCCCTGGGAGCTTTCTTT
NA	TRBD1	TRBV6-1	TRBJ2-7	CASSRDRGAGLPYEQYF	TGTGCCAGCAGCCGCGACAGGGGCGCGGGCCTTCCCTACGAGCAGTACTTC
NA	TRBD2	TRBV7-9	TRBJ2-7	CASMSGGTYEQYF	TGTGCCAGCATGTCGGGAGGAACCTACGAGCAGTACTTC
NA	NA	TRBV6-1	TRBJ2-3	CASSMSATYTQYF	TGTGCCAGCAGTATGTCGGCGACTTATACGCAGTATTTT
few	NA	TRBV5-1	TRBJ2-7	CASSLDRGNYEQYF	TGCGCCAGCAGCTTGGATCGGGGCAACTACGAGCAGTACTTC
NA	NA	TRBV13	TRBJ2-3	CASSFAGVGSTDTQYF	TGTGCCAGCAGCTTCGCCGGAGTTGGGAGCACAGATACGCAGTATTTT
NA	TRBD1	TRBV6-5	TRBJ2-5	CASSQGQAKKETQYF	TGTGCCAGCAGTCAGGGACAGGCGAAGAAAGAGACCCAGTACTTC
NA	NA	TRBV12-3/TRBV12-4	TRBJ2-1	CASSPRPSSYNEQFF	TGTGCCAGCAGTCCGCGGCCAAGCTCCTACAATGAGCAGTTCTTC
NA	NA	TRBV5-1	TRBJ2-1	CASSLLPRTGPTATSSDNEQFF	TGCGCCAGCAGCTTGCTCCCTAGGACGGGGCCTACCGCTACGAGCTCCGACAATGAGCAGTTCTTC
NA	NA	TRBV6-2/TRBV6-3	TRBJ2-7	CASSYSIGDFSYEQYF	TGTGCCAGCAGTTACTCCATCGGCGACTTCTCCTACGAGCAGTACTTC
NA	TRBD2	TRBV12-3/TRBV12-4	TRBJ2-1	CASSLERTSDVGEQFF	TGTGCCAGCAGTTTAGAGCGGACTAGCGACGTAGGTGAGCAGTTCTTC
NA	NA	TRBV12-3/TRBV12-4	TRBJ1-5	CASSRPGHGNQPQHF	TGTGCCAGCAGTCGACCGGGACACGGCAATCAGCCCCAGCATTTT
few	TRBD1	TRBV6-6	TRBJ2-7	CASGISRGRRGDEQYF	TGTGCCAGCGGTATCTCCAGGGGGCGGAGGGGTGACGAGCAGTACTTC
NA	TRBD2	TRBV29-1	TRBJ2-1	CSVAGSPGRENEQFF	TGCAGCGTTGCAGGGTCCCCAGGGAGGGAGAATGAGCAGTTCTTC
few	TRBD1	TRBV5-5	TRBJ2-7	CASSPTGFYEQYF	TGTGCCAGCAGTCCGACAGGGTTTTACGAGCAGTACTTC
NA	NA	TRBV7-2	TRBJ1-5	CASSLEVQPQHF	TGTGCCAGCAGCTTAGAAGTTCAGCCCCAGCATTTT
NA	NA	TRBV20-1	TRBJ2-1	CSAANFLDYNEQFF	TGCAGTGCCGCCAACTTCCTCGATTACAATGAGCAGTTCTTC
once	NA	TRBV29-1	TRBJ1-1	CSVRTAPNTEAFF	TGCAGCGTTCGGACAGCACCGAACACTGAAGCTTTCTTT
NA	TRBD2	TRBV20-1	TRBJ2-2	CSALSGRGTGELFF	TGCAGTGCCCTTAGCGGGAGGGGCACCGGGGAGCTGTTTTTT
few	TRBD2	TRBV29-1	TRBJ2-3	CSVGTSGGFSTDTQYF	TGCAGCGTTGGTACTAGCGGGGGGTTTAGCACAGATACGCAGTATTTT
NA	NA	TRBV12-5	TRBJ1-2	CASGLVGHAPINYGYTF	TGTGCTAGTGGTTTGGTGGGACACGCTCCCATAAACTATGGCTACACCTTC
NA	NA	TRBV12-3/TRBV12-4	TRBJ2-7	CASSSSSGPTYEQYF	TGTGCCAGCAGTTCCTCAAGCGGGCCCACCTACGAGCAGTACTTC
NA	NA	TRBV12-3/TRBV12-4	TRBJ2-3	CASKTFGGADTQYF	TGTGCCAGCAAAACCTTCGGGGGTGCAGATACGCAGTATTTT
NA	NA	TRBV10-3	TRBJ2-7	CAISELDLRDDEQYF	TGTGCCATCAGTGAGTTGGACCTGCGAGACGACGAGCAGTACTTC
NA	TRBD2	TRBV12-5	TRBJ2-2	CASGSNPSGRGTGELFF	TGTGCTAGTGGTTCCAATCCTAGCGGGAGAGGTACCGGGGAGCTGTTTTTT
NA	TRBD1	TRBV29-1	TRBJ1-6	CSAQGEGYNSPLHF	TGCAGCGCCCAGGGGGAGGGTTATAATTCACCCCTCCACTTT
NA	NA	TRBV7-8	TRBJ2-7	CASSLNRAKSYEQYF	TGTGCCAGCAGCTTAAACAGGGCGAAATCCTACGAGCAGTACTTC
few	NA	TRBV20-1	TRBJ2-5	CSASRTEQEQYF	TGCAGTGCTAGCAGGACAGAGCAGGAGCAGTACTTC
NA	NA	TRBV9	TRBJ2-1	CASSVALPPPHNEQFF	TGTGCCAGCAGCGTAGCCCTTCCACCACCACACAATGAGCAGTTCTTC
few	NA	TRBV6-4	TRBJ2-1	CASSDGQGGNEQFF	TGTGCCAGCAGTGACGGTCAGGGGGGCAATGAGCAGTTCTTC
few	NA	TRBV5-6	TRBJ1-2	CASSFLLTYRGNYGYTF	TGTGCCAGCAGCTTCCTGCTGACCTACCGGGGGAACTATGGCTACACCTTC
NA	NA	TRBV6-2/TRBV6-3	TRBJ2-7	CASSPGPRGTYEQYF	TGTGCCAGCAGTCCCGGGCCTCGGGGGACCTACGAGCAGTACTTC
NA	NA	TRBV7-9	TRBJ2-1	CASSSVRGGLNRNEQFF	TGTGCCAGCAGTTCGGTCCGCGGGGGCCTTAACCGGAATGAGCAGTTCTTC
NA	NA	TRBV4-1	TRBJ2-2	CASSQEASVNTGELFF	TGCGCCAGCAGCCAAGAAGCCAGCGTCAACACCGGGGAGCTGTTTTTT
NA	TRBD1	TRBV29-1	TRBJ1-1	CSVSTIRDRGTEAFF	TGCAGCGTTTCTACCATTCGGGACAGGGGCACTGAAGCTTTCTTT
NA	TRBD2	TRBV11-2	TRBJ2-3	CASSFFRDYRTDTQYF	TGTGCCAGCAGCTTCTTCCGGGACTACCGCACAGATACGCAGTATTTT
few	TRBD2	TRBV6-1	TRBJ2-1	CASSEASGGYNEQFF	TGTGCCAGCAGTGAGGCTAGCGGGGGGTACAATGAGCAGTTCTTC
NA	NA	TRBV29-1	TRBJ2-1	CSVAFAGPVDEQFF	TGCAGCGTCGCCTTCGCGGGCCCGGTTGATGAGCAGTTCTTC
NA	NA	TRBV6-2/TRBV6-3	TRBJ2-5	CASSPRGASGRETQYF	TGTGCCAGCAGTCCTCGCGGGGCGTCGGGGAGGGAGACCCAGTACTTC
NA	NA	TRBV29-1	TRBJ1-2	CSAGTVNYGYTF	TGCAGCGCCGGGACGGTAAACTATGGCTACACCTTC
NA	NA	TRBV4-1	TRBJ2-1	CASTDPGLYNEQFF	TGCGCCAGCACCGATCCGGGGCTCTACAATGAGCAGTTCTTC
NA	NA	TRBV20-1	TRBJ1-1	CSAREQGNTEAFF	TGCAGTGCTAGAGAACAGGGGAACACTGAAGCTTTCTTT
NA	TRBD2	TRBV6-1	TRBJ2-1	CASSPDVAGFSYNEQFF	TGTGCCAGCAGTCCCGATGTAGCGGGGTTTTCCTACAATGAGCAGTTCTTC
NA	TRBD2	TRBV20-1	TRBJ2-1	CSAQGTSGLSYNEQFF	TGCAGTGCCCAGGGGACTAGCGGGCTCTCCTACAATGAGCAGTTCTTC
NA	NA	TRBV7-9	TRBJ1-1	CASSYKPGEAVAFF	TGTGCCAGCAGCTACAAGCCCGGGGAGGCAGTAGCTTTCTTT
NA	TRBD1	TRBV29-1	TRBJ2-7	CSVVWGQGADEQYF	TGCAGCGTCGTATGGGGACAGGGGGCCGACGAGCAGTACTTC
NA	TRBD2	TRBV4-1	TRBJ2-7	CATSEGGTSGAYEQYF	TGCGCCACCTCCGAAGGAGGGACTAGCGGGGCCTACGAGCAGTACTTC
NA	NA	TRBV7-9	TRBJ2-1	CASRDILDEQFF	TGTGCCAGCCGGGACATCTTGGATGAGCAGTTCTTC
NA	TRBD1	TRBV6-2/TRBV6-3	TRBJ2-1	CASRGIRQGANNEQFF	TGTGCCAGCAGGGGGATTAGACAGGGGGCGAACAATGAGCAGTTCTTC
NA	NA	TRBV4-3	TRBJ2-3	CASSQDYTKGPGDTQYF	TGCGCCAGCAGCCAAGATTACACTAAGGGGCCGGGAGATACGCAGTATTTT